A selection of T cell receptor beta chains follows, all from one sample in a study of T cell responses to AZD1222 COVID-19 vaccine. Only in-frame clones appear in the TCRdb table, and some are missing; sequencing was by immunoSEQ multiplex PCR. The table lists 94,000 or so clones, 90% of them singletons. Source: peripheral blood, taken on day 0 of AZD1222 vaccination. These receptors originate from an adult in good health. Both conserved end residues are part of each CDR3. The D gene is left open where the match is weak. The listing skips clone size in some rows; elsewhere it reads once, few, many or a size class.

abundance	len	v_gene	d_gene	j_gene	CDR3nt	CDR3aa
-	15	TRBV7-8	-	TRBJ1-2	TGTGCCAGCAGCCCACCTGGGGGGGGCGACTATGGCTACACCTTC	CASSPPGGGDYGYTF
once	18	TRBV7-2	TRBD2	TRBJ2-5	TGTGCCAGCAGCTTAGTTATGTTTTCGGGAGGTGGGCAAGAGACCCAGTACTTC	CASSLVMFSGGGQETQYF
-	18	TRBV27	-	TRBJ2-1	TGTGCCAGCAGTTTCAGTCTTACAGGGACCTTCTCCTACAATGAGCAGTTCTTC	CASSFSLTGTFSYNEQFF
-	12	TRBV6-5	-	TRBJ1-6	TGTGCCAGCAGGGGCCCGAGGGGACACCTCCACTTT	CASRGPRGHLHF
-	12	TRBV9	-	TRBJ1-2	TGTGCCAGCAGCGCACAGGGAGTGGGCTACACCTTC	CASSAQGVGYTF
-	15	TRBV4-1	-	TRBJ2-5	TGCGCCAGCAGCAAGGGACTTACAGGAGAGGAGACCCAGTACTTC	CASSKGLTGEETQYF
-	15	TRBV24-1	-	TRBJ2-2	TGTGCCACCAGTGACAGTCAGGAAAACACCGGGGAGCTGTTTTTT	CATSDSQENTGELFF
-	17	TRBV3-1/TRBV3-2	TRBD1	TRBJ1-4	TGTGCCAGCGGGGCCCCGACAGGGGCCTCAACTAATGAAAAACTGTTTTTT	CASGAPTGASTNEKLFF
-	13	TRBV7-2	-	TRBJ2-5	TGTGCCAGCAGCCTCTATCTTGAAGAGACCCAGTACTTC	CASSLYLEETQYF
-	12	TRBV27	-	TRBJ2-2	TGTGCCAGCAGTTCCCCCCCCGGGGAGCTGTTTTTT	CASSSPPGELFF
-	14	TRBV4-3	-	TRBJ2-2	TGCGCCAGCAGCCACTCCGACAACACCGGGGAGCTGTTTTTT	CASSHSDNTGELFF
-	16	TRBV6-6	TRBD1	TRBJ1-1	TGTGCCAGCAGTAACCAGGGACAGGGGAAGATCGCTGAAGCTTTCTTT	CASSNQGQGKIAEAFF
-	15	TRBV15	-	TRBJ2-1	TGTGCCACCAGCAGAGATGTTCCGGGAGCAGGCGAGCAGTTCTTC	CATSRDVPGAGEQFF
once	15	TRBV18	TRBD1	TRBJ1-5	TGTGCCAGCTCACCAGGACAGGGGGTAGGTCAGCCCCAGCATTTT	CASSPGQGVGQPQHF
-	14	TRBV28	-	TRBJ1-1	TGTGCCACCATCCTACCACAGGGGAACACTGAAGCTTTCTTT	CATILPQGNTEAFF
-	13	TRBV23-1	-	TRBJ2-7	TGCGCCAGCAGTCCCCGGGCACCCTACGAGCAGTACTTC	CASSPRAPYEQYF
-	14	TRBV19	TRBD1	TRBJ2-2	TGTGCCAGTAGAACACAGGGGGCGGAGGGGGAGCTGTTTTTT	CASRTQGAEGELFF
-	13	TRBV7-2	-	TRBJ1-1	TGTGCCAGCAGCTTTGGCAAATTGGGTGAAGCTTTCTTT	CASSFGKLGEAFF